This T cell receptor beta chain emerged from a study of sequential checkpoint blockade in melanoma. Study-level information: Randomization was 1:1 between first-line nivolumab→ipilimumab and ipilimumab→nivolumab.

The protocol was immunoSEQ multiplex PCR, while the TCRdb copy is restricted to in-frame clones and leaves out a portion. The sample lists 15,000 or so clones, 65% to 80% seen once, with around 24% in the top ten. Treatment denoted: randomized to nivolumab then ipilimumab (arm A) or the reverse (arm B). Patients had received no earlier DNA-damaging chemotherapy. Sorted cells were live CD3+CD8+, lacking CD19 and CD56, from PBMCs. The sequence was obtained from a human donor with melanoma. Sequences were derived from CD8+ T cells sorted from blood (inferred from file names), sampled from a patient given nivolumab and ipilimumab in sequence.

In DNA form, the CDR3 reads TGTGCCAGCAGTTCCATTTCGACAGGGTCGAACACTGAAGCTTTCTTT. Translated, it gives CASSSISTGSNTEAFF. V is TRBV27 and J is TRBJ1-1, with TRBD1 matching 7 bases. Germline CDR1 is MNHEY and CDR2 is SMNVEV (reference sequence). V gave up 4 bases and J gave up 1 base; unmatched junction bases: 9. The CDR3 sequence is 16 residues long.